The TCR beta chain described here comes from a study of response to subunit inactivated influenza vaccine. CDR3 size: 16 residues. The germline V gene encodes CDR1 SEHNR and CDR2 FQNEAQ (reference sequence). Trimming stripped 2 bases from V and 3 bases from J, with 17 bases between. TCRdb recomputed calls from the RT-PCR reads with MiXCR, one row per CDR3 protein. The sample contains more than 500,000 distinct CDR3 sequences, 11% of which appear only once. The same data also went into a second study, on T cells expressing NK-cell markers. That paper notes: The authors made TCR beta cDNA libraries by 5'RACE template switching. This switching added a universal primer site and UMIs. Sorted CD3+CD56+NKG2C+, CD3+CD56+NKG2C- and CD3+CD56-NKG2C+ T-cell subsets were beta-chain profiled. Seven HCMV-seropositive donors and one seronegative donor made up the eight sequenced donors. The leading position in the CD3+CD56-NKG2C+ fraction of several donors also went to these clonotypes. HCMV specificity of the expanded NKG2C+ T cell clones was not established.

This TCR was recovered from a man aged 45-65 years who received an inactivated influenza vaccine. The gene calls are TRBV7-9 and TRBJ2-7; perhaps TRBD1 as D (6 bases). Sequencing was performed on PBMCs from blood, taken on the day of vaccination. CDR3 in DNA: TGTGCCAGCAGCTTAAGGGGGAGTCGGGACCTCTACGAGCAGTACTTC. The encoded protein is CASSLRGSRDLYEQYF. The full variable domain, in which reference TRBV7-9 and TRBJ2-7 provide the parts outside the CDR3, is DTGVSQNPRHKITKRGQNVTFRCDPISEHNRLYWYRQTLGQGPEFLTYFQNEAQLEKSRLLSDRFSAERPKGSFSTLEIQRTEQGDSAMYLCASSLRGSRDLYEQYFGPGTRLTVT.